The 21 T cell receptor beta chains given below trace back to one sample, sequenced in a study of diagnostic markers for celiac disease. TCRdb re-called the reads and shows each CDR3 protein once, DNA omitted. The listing records fewer than 2,000 distinct CDR3 sequences. The sample comprised either unsorted cells or a sorted T cell fraction (not recorded which). The receptors stem from a human donor. This table probably holds off-target reads from a library built for another chain.

By frequency, this clonotype is medium-sized (0.01 to 0.1%). The chain links TRBV20-1 to TRBJ2-1; TCRdb calls TRBD2, which cannot be checked without DNA. The CDR3 totals 14 residues. Germline V gene data show CDR1 as DFQATT and CDR2 as SNEGSKA (reference sequence). The CDR3 loop is CSARKTSGYNEQFF.

The chain employs TRBV5-1 and TRBJ1-5; TCRdb returns TRBD1, unconfirmable since there is no DNA. Germline CDR1 reads SGHRS; CDR2 reads YFSETQ. CDR3 length: 16 amino acids. CDR3 in amino acids: CASSLGPLGSNQPQHF.

V and J are TRBV7-2 and TRBJ1-5; the D call from TCRdb, TRBD1, cannot be confirmed without DNA. This CDR3 region has 14 residues. CDR1 SGHTA and CDR2 FQGNSA come from the germline V gene. The CDR3 sequence: CASSLQGGGQPQHF. The entire variable domain, with the rest obtained from reference TRBV7-2 and TRBJ1-5, is as follows: GAGVSQSPSNKVTEKGKDVELRCDPISGHTALYWYRQSLGQGLEFLIYFQGNSAPDKSGLPSDRFSAERTGGSVSTLTIQRTQQEDSAVYLCASSLQGGGQPQHFGDGTRLSIL.

The CDR3 sequence: CASSTGATGNTIYF. The rearrangement links TRBV5-1 to TRBJ1-3; with no DNA, the TCRdb D assignment of TRBD1 cannot be verified. The germline V gene has CDR1 SGHRS and CDR2 YFSETQ. The CDR3 sequence is 14 residues long.

This sequence joins TRBV7-2 and TRBJ1-2; no DNA is available, so the TRBD1 call from TCRdb remains unchecked. The CDR3 extends over 16 amino acids. The germline V gene encodes CDR1 SGHTA and CDR2 FQGNSA. CDR3 region: CASSLSGTGSNYGYTF.

Judged by frequency, this clonotype is medium-sized. This chain links TRBV7-2 with TRBJ2-3; the TCRdb call, TRBD1, lacks DNA for checking. CDR1 and CDR2 (germline): SGHTA, FQGNSA. The CDR3 sequence is 15 residues long. This chain's CDR3 is CASSLETVGTDTQYF. The whole variable domain, filled in from reference TRBV7-2 and TRBJ2-3, reads GAGVSQSPSNKVTEKGKDVELRCDPISGHTALYWYRQSLGQGLEFLIYFQGNSAPDKSGLPSDRFSAERTGGSVSTLTIQRTQQEDSAVYLCASSLETVGTDTQYFGPGTRLTVL.

This clonotype is identified as large from frequency. The chain is built from TRBV7-8 and TRBJ2-3; checking the TCRdb D call of TRBD1 is not possible without DNA. This CDR3 spans 17 amino acids. Germline V gene lookup returns CDR1 SGHVS and CDR2 FQNEAQ. The CDR3 sequence: CASSQGLERRGTDTQYF.

The chain recombines TRBV20-1 with TRBJ1-3; TCRdb picks TRBD1, but there is no DNA to check that call. Looked up from germline, CDR1 is DFQATT and CDR2 is SNEGSKA (reference sequence). CDR3 length: 14 amino acids. CDR3 residues: CSARNTGGGNTIYF.

This chain joins TRBV20-1 and TRBJ2-6; TCRdb names TRBD1, which stays unverified in the absence of DNA. There are 16 residues in the CDR3. Germline V CDR1 and CDR2: DFQATT, SNEGSKA (reference sequence). CDR3 residues: CSARGQGRSGANVLTF.

V usage is TRBV11-3 and J usage is TRBJ2-5; lacking DNA, the TRBD1 call made by TCRdb goes unchecked. The CDR3 runs to 13 residues. CDR1 is SGHNT, CDR2 YENEEA, per germline. The CDR3 region is CASSTGVQETQYF.

The V and J genes are TRBV12-3 or TRBV12-4 and TRBJ1-1; TCRdb outputs TRBD1, but without DNA this stays unchecked. CDR3 size: 13 residues. CDR3 residues: CASSLGQSLEAFF.

V and J are TRBV7-2 and TRBJ2-5; without DNA, the TCRdb call of TRBD2 cannot be checked. CDR1 is SGHTA, CDR2 FQGNSA, per germline. The CDR3 covers 18 residues. CDR3 sequence reads: CASSLGLAIAGVQETQYF.

By frequency, this clonotype registers medium-sized. The chain has TRBV30 and TRBJ1-2. Germline V gene data show CDR1 as GTSNPN and CDR2 as SVGIG (reference sequence). The length of the CDR3 is 13 residues. CDR3 region: CAWSVSGTYGYTF.

By frequency, this clonotype registers medium-sized. The rearrangement joins TRBV7-2 to TRBJ1-5; TCRdb's D call, TRBD1, is unchecked because there is no DNA. CDR1 is SGHTA, CDR2 FQGNSA, per germline. The CDR3 length is 16 residues. CDR3: CASSYMTGGTNQPQHF.

The genes are TRBV7-2 and TRBJ2-5. Per the germline V gene, CDR1 is SGHTA and CDR2 is FQGNSA. CDR3 size: 13 residues. This CDR3 reads CASSFAGSETQYF.

According to its frequency, this clonotype is medium-sized. V and J are TRBV7-9 and TRBJ2-7; with no DNA, the TCRdb D assignment of TRBD1 cannot be verified. From germline, CDR1 is SEHNR and CDR2 FQNEAQ (reference sequence). This CDR3 contains 14 residues. CDR3 region: CASSLGGRGARQYF. Variable domain in full (rest from reference TRBV7-9 and TRBJ2-7): DTGVSQNPRHKITKRGQNVTFRCDPISEHNRLYWYRQTLGQGPEFLTYFQNEAQLEKSRLLSDRFSAERPKGSFSTLEIQRTEQGDSAMYLCASSLGGRGARQYFGPGTRLTVT.

The genes are TRBV7-9 and TRBJ1-5; the D gene TCRdb calls, TRBD1, cannot be checked with no DNA. Germline V gene lookup returns CDR1 SEHNR and CDR2 FQNEAQ (reference sequence). This CDR3 is 14 amino acids long. Here the CDR3 reads CASSPGNGGQPQHF.

The V gene is TRBV12-3 or TRBV12-4, the J gene TRBJ2-1. This CDR3 comprises 15 residues. CDR3 region: CASSLADRLNNEQFF.

According to its frequency, this clonotype is large (0.1 to 1%). This chain links TRBV7-2 with TRBJ2-2; TCRdb reports TRBD1, a call that lacks DNA to check it against. The CDR3 extends over 14 amino acids. From germline, CDR1 is SGHTA and CDR2 FQGNSA. Here the CDR3 reads CASSLGGNTGELFF.

The chain employs TRBV6-1 and TRBJ1-5; TCRdb's assignment of TRBD1 cannot be checked, as there is no DNA. This CDR3 is 15 amino acids long. The germline V gene has CDR1 MNHNS and CDR2 SASEGT. The CDR3 loop reads CASSEIWDRDQPQHF.

The chain is built from TRBV9 and TRBJ1-6; TCRdb's D call of TRBD1 is untestable without DNA. The CDR3 loop spans 15 amino acids. Germline V lookup: CDR1 SGDLS, CDR2 YYNGEE. The CDR3 reads CASSMDRTGAAPLHF. Filled out from reference TRBV9 and TRBJ1-6, the complete variable domain reads DSGVTQTPKHLITATGQRVTLRCSPRSGDLSVYWYQQSLDQGLQFLIQYYNGEERAKGNILERFSAQQFPDLHSELNLSSLELGDSALYFCASSMDRTGAAPLHFGNGTRLTVT.